The next 25 T cell receptor beta chains were all read from a single sample in a study of blood T cell repertoires in COVID-19. Assay: immunoSEQ multiplex PCR; the TCRdb copy retains only in-frame clones and omits some. The table shows fewer than 600,000 clones, with 85% to 90% occurring only once. The sequenced material came from PBMCs or T cells enriched from blood (not recorded which). Receptors originate from a woman in her forties who had recovered from COVID-19.

The chain recombines TRBV4-3 with TRBJ2-7; D remains ambiguous. Trimming stripped 0 bases from V and 7 bases from J, with 19 bases between. The CDR3 covers 16 residues. CDR1 is LGHNA, CDR2 YSLEER, per germline. The CDR3 region has the DNA TGCGCCAGCAGCCAAGAGGGTACGGGTGCCGGGTTAGAGCAGTACTTC. It specifies CASSQEGTGAGLEQYF.

CDR3 protein: CASSLGLAPSTDTQYF. Here the CDR3 DNA reads TGCGCCAGCAGCTTGGGTCTAGCACCTAGCACAGATACGCAGTATTTT. The chain combines TRBV5-1 with TRBJ2-3; possibly TRBD2 for D (5 bases). The CDR3 has 16 amino acids. CDR1 SGHRS and CDR2 YFSETQ come from the germline V gene. V lost 0 bases and J lost 0, with 11 bases in between.

Only one count was recorded for this clone. This chain uses TRBV7-8 with TRBJ1-1; TRBD1 is a possible D gene (6 bases). The germline V gene has CDR1 SGHVS and CDR2 FQNEAQ. V lost 4 bases and J 5 bases, leaving 17 bases between the germline ends. The CDR3 extends over 15 amino acids. The CDR3 loop is CASSSRETGTTEAFF. CDR3 sequence (DNA): TGTGCCAGCAGCTCCCGAGAAACAGGGACGACTGAAGCTTTCTTT.

A remark on this clone: Additional DNA sequences in this sample encode the identical CDR3. The chain is built from TRBV5-1 and TRBJ2-7, with 10 bases matching TRBD2. CDR3 length: 14 amino acids. V dropped 4 bases and J dropped 2; count of bases not matched to a gene: 3. Per germline, CDR1 SGHRS and CDR2 YFSETQ. The CDR3 loop is CASSPTSGTYEQYF. In DNA form, the CDR3 reads TGCGCCAGCAGCCCAACTAGCGGGACCTACGAGCAGTACTTC.

This clone was seen just once. The V gene is TRBV5-4, the J gene TRBJ2-7; D perhaps matches TRBD1 (5 bases). The CDR3 is made up of 13 amino acids. Trimming took off 0 bases at V and 7 bases at J, with 11 bases between the two ends. Germline-derived CDR1 and CDR2 are SGHNT and YYREEE (reference sequence). The CDR3 loop is CASSLAARQEQYF. The DNA of the CDR3 is TGTGCCAGCAGCTTGGCCGCTCGACAGGAGCAGTACTTC.

The chain carries TRBV18 and TRBJ1-5; D is unresolved. The V gene lost 2 bases and the J gene lost 7 bases, with 12 bases spanning the gap. CDR1 and CDR2 from the germline V gene are KGHSH and LQKENI. The CDR3 has 14 residues. CDR3 bases: TGTGCCAGCTCACCAGATCCGGGAGACCAGCCCCAGCATTTT. Protein product: CASSPDPGDQPQHF. Variable domain in full (rest from reference TRBV18 and TRBJ1-5): NAGVMQNPRHLVRRRGQEARLRCSPMKGHSHVYWYRQLPEEGLKFMVYLQKENIIDESGMPKERFSAEFPKEGPSILRIQQVVRGDSAAYFCASSPDPGDQPQHFGDGTRLSIL.

The V and J genes are TRBV7-9 and TRBJ2-1; 12 bases map to TRBD2. Germline assignment: CDR1 SEHNR and CDR2 FQNEAQ (reference sequence). The CDR3 sequence is 16 residues long. The J segment lost 8 bases and the V segment lost 5 bases, leaving 10 bases of the junction unmatched. The CDR3 spells CASSTPTSGSLHEQFF. DNA of the CDR3: TGTGCCAGCAGCACGCCGACTAGCGGGAGCCTCCATGAGCAGTTCTTC. Supplemented by reference TRBV7-9 and TRBJ2-1, the full variable domain reads DTGVSQNPRHKITKRGQNVTFRCDPISEHNRLYWYRQTLGQGPEFLTYFQNEAQLEKSRLLSDRFSAERPKGSFSTLEIQRTEQGDSAMYLCASSTPTSGSLHEQFFGPGTRLTVL.

The chain is built from TRBV4-3 and TRBJ1-5; 10 bases are shared with TRBD1. The CDR3 is made up of 17 amino acids. CDR1 and CDR2 (germline): LGHNA, YSLEER. The J segment lost 3 bases and the V segment lost 1 base, leaving 6 bases of the junction unmatched. Here the CDR3 reads CASSQGIGTGDNQPQHF. CDR3 bases: TGCGCCAGCAGCCAAGGAATAGGGACAGGGGACAATCAGCCCCAGCATTTT.

V is TRBV6-6 and J is TRBJ2-2, with 8 positions matching TRBD2. This CDR3 is 16 amino acids long. V shed 5 bases and J 4 bases; nucleotides not matched to a gene: 9. The germline CDR1 and CDR2 sequences are MNHNY and SVGAGI (reference sequence). CDR3 sequence reads: CASSRLASRITGELFF. The CDR3 DNA reads TGTGCCAGCAGTCGACTAGCGTCACGTATCACCGGGGAGCTGTTTTTT.

This chain uses TRBV29-1 with TRBJ2-7, with TRBD1 matching 8 bases. The CDR3 is 14 residues long. With 0 bases clipped from V and 3 bases from J, the junction kept 4 bases outside the gene matches. The germline gives CDR1 SQVTM, CDR2 ANQGSEA. DNA of the CDR3: TGCAGCGTTGAAGAGGTACAGGGGGGCTACGAGCAGTACTTC. Its translation is CSVEEVQGGYEQYF.

This clone was seen a single time. The rearrangement uses TRBV9 and TRBJ2-7, with TRBD2 matching over 9 bases. Germline CDR1 reads SGDLS; CDR2 reads YYNGEE. CDR3 length equals 14 residues. J was trimmed by 5 bases and V by 0 bases; bases with no gene match: 3. This chain's CDR3 is CASSVVAGVDEQYF. CDR3 nucleotides: TGTGCCAGCAGCGTAGTAGCGGGAGTTGACGAGCAGTACTTC.

This chain links TRBV15 with TRBJ2-1; possibly TRBD2 for D (6 bases). CDR1 LNHNV and CDR2 YYDKDF come from the germline V gene (reference sequence). V shed 7 bases and J shed 8 bases, with 24 bases lying between them. The CDR3 contains 16 residues. The CDR3 sequence is CATKIRRGKSSDEQFF. CDR3 nucleotides: TGTGCCACCAAGATTCGTCGGGGGAAGAGTAGCGATGAGCAGTTCTTC. Using reference TRBV15 and TRBJ2-1 for the parts outside the CDR3, the full variable domain is DAMVIQNPRYQVTQFGKPVTLSCSQTLNHNVMYWYQQKSSQAPKLLFHYYDKDFNNEADTPDNFQSRRPNTSFCFLDIRSPGLGDTAMYLCATKIRRGKSSDEQFFGPGTRLTVL.

The rearrangement uses TRBV18 and TRBJ1-1; the D is unclear. This CDR3 has 14 amino acids. V lost 3 bases and J 4 bases, leaving 12 bases between the germline ends. Germline V CDR1 and CDR2: KGHSH, LQKENI. The CDR3 region is CASSPILGGTEAFF. The CDR3 bases are TGTGCCAGCTCACCGATCCTTGGCGGCACTGAAGCTTTCTTT.

The chain combines TRBV7-9 with TRBJ1-1; D perhaps matches TRBD1 (5 bases). This CDR3 is built from 14 residues. Germline V gives CDR1 SEHNR, CDR2 FQNEAQ (reference sequence). V dropped 1 base and J dropped 3 bases, with 9 bases sitting between them. CDR3 sequence (DNA): TGTGCCAGCAGCTTAGTGACGGGGGACACTGAAGCTTTCTTT. Translated, it gives CASSLVTGDTEAFF.

This chain links TRBV9 with TRBJ2-1, with D possibly TRBD1 on 7 matching bases. The CDR3 sequence is 16 residues long. V was cut by 3 bases and J by 5 bases, with 18 bases left in between. Looked up from germline, CDR1 is SGDLS and CDR2 is YYNGEE. The CDR3 DNA sequence: TGTGCCAGCAGCGCCAGGGACTTCAGGGGGGACAATGAGCAGTTCTTC. Protein sequence: CASSARDFRGDNEQFF. The variable domain in full, completed from reference TRBV9 and TRBJ2-1, reads DSGVTQTPKHLITATGQRVTLRCSPRSGDLSVYWYQQSLDQGLQFLIQYYNGEERAKGNILERFSAQQFPDLHSELNLSSLELGDSALYFCASSARDFRGDNEQFFGPGTRLTVL.

V gene TRBV7-2 combines with J gene TRBJ1-2; D is undetermined. Trimming removed 0 bases from V and 4 bases from J, with 9 bases in between. The CDR3 totals 14 residues. Germline lookup yields CDR1 SGHTA and CDR2 FQGNSA. DNA for the CDR3: TGTGCCAGCAGCTTAGCGTCAGGTACCTATGGCTACACCTTC. It yields the protein CASSLASGTYGYTF.

V and J are TRBV7-9 and TRBJ1-1; 7 bases fit TRBD1. J was trimmed by 0 bases and V by 5 bases; bases with no gene match: 3. Germline CDR1 reads SEHNR; CDR2 reads FQNEAQ (reference sequence). The CDR3 covers 14 residues. The CDR3 loop reads CASSADRVNTEAFF. CDR3 in DNA: TGTGCCAGCAGCGCCGACAGGGTGAACACTGAAGCTTTCTTT.

This chain's CDR3 is CATSDVAGAGDETQYF. The DNA for the CDR3 is TGTGCCACCAGTGATGTGGCGGGAGCGGGAGACGAGACCCAGTACTTC. J is TRBJ2-5 and V is TRBV24-1; 8 bases align to TRBD2. CDR3 length equals 16 residues. The V and J ends lost 3 bases and 5 bases, in that order; junction bases with no gene match: 10. The V gene's germline CDR1 is KGHDR and CDR2 SFDVKD.

The genes are TRBV21-1 and TRBJ1-4; the table's D call TRBD1 went unverified against the DNA. TRBV21-1 constitutes a pseudogene. The CDR3 has 18 residues. CDR3 sequence (DNA): TGTGCCAGCAGCAAGGGGGGACAGCATCTCGAGTTTAATGAAAAACTGTTTTTT. Translated, it gives CASSKGGQHLEFNEKLFF.

This clone was seen more than once but under ten times. The V call is TRBV24-1, the J call TRBJ2-1, with D possibly being TRBD2 (6 bases). The CDR3 loop spans 18 amino acids. From germline, CDR1 is KGHDR and CDR2 SFDVKD. V was trimmed by 0 bases and J by 7 bases, leaving 21 bases between them. The CDR3 nucleotides are TGTGCCACCAGTGATTTGGGGGCCCACGGGGGAACACCAAATGAGCAGTTCTTC. This codes for CATSDLGAHGGTPNEQFF.

This clone was recorded only once. This chain connects TRBV29-1 to TRBJ2-7, with 9 bases fitting TRBD1. Germline lookup yields CDR1 SQVTM and CDR2 ANQGSEA. The ends lost 3 bases at V and 3 bases at J; junction bases unmatched: 3. The CDR3 consists of 13 residues. CDR3: CSVETGQGYEQYF. The CDR3 DNA follows: TGCAGCGTTGAGACGGGACAGGGCTACGAGCAGTACTTC.

V is TRBV5-1 and J is TRBJ2-3, with TRBD2 identical over 9 bases. The CDR3 covers 14 residues. The V gene end was trimmed by 4 bases and the J gene end by 6 bases; junction bases not matched to a gene: 6. CDR1 is SGHRS and CDR2 is YFSETQ in the germline V gene. Written as DNA, the CDR3 is TGCGCCAGCAGCCCGGGGACTAGCCGGGATACGCAGTATTTT. Translated, it gives CASSPGTSRDTQYF.

V gene TRBV19 combines with J gene TRBJ2-5, with 7 bases matching TRBD2. With 10 bases clipped from V and 5 bases from J, the junction kept 10 bases outside the gene matches. CDR3 length: 13 residues. Per the germline V gene, CDR1 is LNHDA and CDR2 is SQIVND (reference sequence). Here the CDR3 reads CATSGGVVETQYF. CDR3 DNA: TGTGCCACTAGCGGCGGGGTGGTGGAGACCCAGTACTTC.

The chain carries TRBV7-9 and TRBJ2-3; D call uncertain. The CDR3 consists of 15 residues. With 4 bases removed from V and 2 bases from J, the gap between germline ends came to 13 bases. CDR1 and CDR2 from the germline V gene are SEHNR and FQNEAQ (reference sequence). The CDR3 nucleotides read TGTGCCAGCAGCTACCGTCCCGGGTTCACAGATACGCAGTATTTT. The encoded protein is CASSYRPGFTDTQYF.

The chain joins TRBV11-3 to TRBJ2-7, with 9 bases identical to TRBD1. The junction had 8 bases not matched to a gene; V was cut back by 5 bases and J by 3 bases. CDR1 is SGHNT and CDR2 is YENEEA in the germline V gene. The CDR3 extends over 15 amino acids. The CDR3 DNA follows: TGTGCCAGCAGCCCGGGTTTGACAGGGGGCTACGAGCAGTACTTC. Translated: CASSPGLTGGYEQYF.